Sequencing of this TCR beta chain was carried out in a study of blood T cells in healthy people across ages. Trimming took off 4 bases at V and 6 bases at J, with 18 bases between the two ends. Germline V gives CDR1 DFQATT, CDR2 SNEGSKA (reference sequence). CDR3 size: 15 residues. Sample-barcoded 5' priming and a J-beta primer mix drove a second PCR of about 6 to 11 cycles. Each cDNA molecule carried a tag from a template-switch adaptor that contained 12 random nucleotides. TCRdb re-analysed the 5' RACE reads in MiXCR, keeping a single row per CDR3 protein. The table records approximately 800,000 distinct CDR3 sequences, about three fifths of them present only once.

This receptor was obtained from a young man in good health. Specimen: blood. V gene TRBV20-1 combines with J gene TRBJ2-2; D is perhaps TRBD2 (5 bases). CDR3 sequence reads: CSANPVTGLAGELFF. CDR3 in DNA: TGCAGTGCTAACCCGGTCACGGGGTTGGCCGGGGAGCTGTTTTTT.